Presented here are 25 T cell receptor beta chains from one specimen sequenced in a study of metastatic and nonmetastatic thyroid tumors. Among the patients, none had received any treatment before thyroid surgery. Through MiXCR, TCRdb re-clonotyped the PCR reads. The top ten clones hold 25% to 30% of a sample with roughly 7,900 clones, under 30% of them seen once. The source material was adjacent normal tissue. The receptors derive from a male donor with papillary thyroid cancer or a benign thyroid nodule (not recorded which). Some clones in this sample may be carry-over from other donors' samples.

The chain uses TRBV5-4 and TRBJ1-2, with D uncertain. Per germline, CDR1 SGHNT and CDR2 YYREEE (reference sequence). The germline V and J ends were trimmed by 1 base and 3 bases, with 1 base remaining between them. CDR3 length equals 11 residues. In DNA form, the CDR3 reads TGTGCCAGCAGCTTGTACTATGGCTACACCTTC. Protein: CASSLYYGYTF.

The rearrangement uses TRBV7-8 and TRBJ2-5, with 13 positions matching TRBD2. The germline gives CDR1 SGHVS, CDR2 FQNEAQ. CDR3 size: 15 residues. The V gene end was trimmed by 3 bases and the J gene end by 8 bases; junction bases not matched to a gene: 6. This CDR3 is CASSLATSGGETQYF. The CDR3, as DNA: TGTGCCAGCAGCTTGGCTACTAGCGGGGGGGAAACCCAGTACTTC.

This clone has a handful of counts. The chain recombines TRBV24-1 with TRBJ2-3, with unresolved D. V was clipped by 5 bases and J by 5 bases, with 13 bases between them. From germline, CDR1 is KGHDR and CDR2 SFDVKD. CDR3 length equals 14 residues. The CDR3 here is CATSAVGLGDTQYF. CDR3 nucleotide sequence: TGTGCCACCAGTGCGGTGGGATTGGGAGATACGCAGTATTTT.

This sequence joins TRBV30 and TRBJ2-7; 7 bases fit TRBD1. Germline V gene sequence: CDR1 GTSNPN, CDR2 SVGIG (reference sequence). The CDR3 totals 17 residues. Trimming cost V 3 bases and J 4 bases; bases outside gene matches: 18. Written as DNA, the CDR3 is TGTGCCTGGAGCGCCCCTGGACAGGCGGAATTTTCATACGAGCAGTACTTC. It yields the protein CAWSAPGQAEFSYEQYF.

V usage is TRBV28 and J usage is TRBJ2-7, with 7 bases lining up with TRBD1. Germline loops: CDR1 MDHEN, CDR2 SYDVKM. The CDR3 totals 16 residues. The V segment lost 4 bases and the J segment 3 bases; nucleotides outside the gene matches: 12. This CDR3 reads CASSSIGDRDYYEQYF. The CDR3 DNA reads as TGTGCCAGCAGTTCAATCGGGGACAGAGATTACTACGAGCAGTACTTC.

This clone was seen at least ten times. V and J are TRBV11-3 and TRBJ2-2, with D unclear. Germline V gene sequence: CDR1 SGHNT, CDR2 YENEEA. This CDR3 is 16 amino acids long. The V end was cut by 1 base, the J end by 5 bases, with 14 bases between. CDR3 DNA: TGTGCCAGCAGCTTAGTCGGGCAGGCGAGGACCGGGGAGCTGTTTTTT. It encodes CASSLVGQARTGELFF.

By share, this clone ranks as medium-sized. V is TRBV5-4 and J is TRBJ2-7, with TRBD1 as a possible D gene (6 bases). CDR3 length: 14 amino acids. Germline assignment: CDR1 SGHNT and CDR2 YYREEE (reference sequence). Between the trimmed V and J ends, which lost 3 bases and 5 bases, there was a span of 15 bases. DNA for the CDR3: TGTGCCAGCAGCTCGGATACAGGGTTCGACGAGCAGTACTTC. This gives the protein CASSSDTGFDEQYF.

Details on this clone: One junction end disagrees with the germline gene, perhaps due to a read error. As DNA, the CDR3 is TGTGCCAGCAGTGTCCCACCAAAGACCCACGAGCGGTACTTC. This codes for CASSVPPKTHERYF. The V and J genes are TRBV2 and TRBJ2-7; D gene ambiguous. CDR1 is SNHLY, CDR2 FYNNEI, per germline. This CDR3 spans 14 amino acids. Full variable domain (outside the CDR3, taken from reference TRBV2 and TRBJ2-7): EPEVTQTPSHQVTQMGQEVILRCVPISNHLYFYWYRQILGQKVEFLVSFYNNEISEKSEIFDDQFSVERPDGSNFTLKIRSTKLEDSAMYFCASSVPPKTHERYFGPGTRLTVT.

Many counts were recorded for this clone. The chain couples TRBV25-1 to TRBJ1-4; tentatively, D is TRBD1 (5 bases). The V gene's germline CDR1 is MGHDK and CDR2 SYGVNS. Between the trimmed V and J ends, which lost 10 bases and 2 bases, there was a span of 11 bases. This CDR3 is built from 13 residues. This CDR3 reads CATGGGTNEKLFF. The CDR3 DNA reads TGTGCCACCGGGGGTGGTACTAATGAAAAACTGTTTTTT.

V usage is TRBV15 and J usage is TRBJ2-5, with 11 nucleotides matching TRBD2. The length of the CDR3 is 18 residues. Germline CDR1 reads LNHNV; CDR2 reads YYDKDF (reference sequence). J was trimmed by 10 bases and V by 5 bases; bases with no gene match: 21. The CDR3 spells CATSANPGASGGNRSQYF. CDR3 nucleotides: TGTGCCACCAGCGCTAACCCCGGGGCTAGCGGGGGGAATCGAAGCCAGTACTTC.

This clone has just a few counts. At one end the junction does not follow the germline gene, possibly because of a read error. The chain employs TRBV6-2 or TRBV6-3 and TRBJ2-3; a weak D match, TRBD2 (6 bases). Germline lookup yields CDR1 MNHEY and CDR2 SVGEGT. The CDR3 totals 12 residues. CDR3 protein: CSSIPTGDTEYF. CDR3 coding DNA: TGTTCCAGCATACCTACGGGAGATACGGAGTATTTT.

In its sample, this clone was seen a few times. The V and J genes are TRBV6-5 and TRBJ1-1, with 8 bases aligning to TRBD1. Looked up from germline, CDR1 is MNHEY and CDR2 is SVGAGI. V lost 2 bases to trimming and J lost 0 bases; unmatched junction nucleotides: 2. This CDR3 has 15 amino acids. CDR3 loop: CASSYGGQVNTEAFF. CDR3 nucleotide sequence: TGTGCCAGCAGTTACGGGGGACAGGTGAACACTGAAGCTTTCTTT.

Comment on this clone: At one of its ends the junction is not consistent with the germline gene, which may arise from a read error. The chain is built from TRBV9 and TRBJ2-2, with 11 bases aligning to TRBD2. This CDR3 comprises 18 residues. From germline, CDR1 is SGDLS and CDR2 YYNGEE. CDR3 sequence: CASSPVPVTSGATGEPFF. The CDR3 nucleotides are TGTGCCAGCAGCCCAGTACCCGTGACTAGCGGGGCCACCGGGGAGCCGTTTTTT.

This clone was counted ten times or more. The rearrangement uses TRBV6-1 and TRBJ2-5; 7 bases map to TRBD2. The CDR3 is 13 amino acids. V lost 6 bases, J lost 5 bases, and 6 bases stayed unmatched. Per germline, CDR1 MNHNS and CDR2 SASEGT. The CDR3 reads CASRQSGTETQYF. The CDR3 DNA is TGTGCCAGCAGACAGAGCGGGACGGAGACCCAGTACTTC.

The chain links TRBV2 to TRBJ2-7; D may be TRBD2 (6 bases). V shed 8 bases and J shed 3 bases, with 14 bases lying between them. The CDR3 has 13 amino acids. In germline, CDR1 is SNHLY, CDR2 FYNNEI. The DNA for the CDR3 is TGTGCCAGCGCCCCGGGACTTGGCTACGAGCAGTACTTC. Protein: CASAPGLGYEQYF.

This clone was counted between two and nine times. CDR3 in amino acids: CASSGRGSPSYNEQFF. The CDR3 DNA sequence: TGTGCCAGCAGTGGCAGAGGGTCCCCCTCCTACAATGAGCAGTTCTTC. The J gene is TRBJ2-1, the V gene TRBV27; perhaps TRBD2 as D (5 bases). The ends were cut back, 5 bases at V and 0 bases at J, with 14 bases in the middle. This CDR3 spans 16 amino acids. Germline loops: CDR1 MNHEY, CDR2 SMNVEV (reference sequence).

The rearrangement joins TRBV11-2 to TRBJ2-7; 9 nucleotides agree with TRBD2. The CDR3 is 17 amino acids. The germline V gene encodes CDR1 SGHAT and CDR2 FQNNGV. Losses at the gene ends were 4 bases for V and 0 bases for J; bases not matched to a gene: 10. The CDR3 nucleotides read TGTGCCAGCAGCTCCCAACCCCCACTAGCGGGCTCCTACGAGCAGTACTTC. The encoded protein is CASSSQPPLAGSYEQYF.

This clone was picked up a small number of times. The J gene is TRBJ2-7, the V gene TRBV28; a weak D match, TRBD2 (5 bases). The CDR3 is 15 amino acids. Germline CDR1 and CDR2: MDHEN and SYDVKM. Trimming took 6 bases from V and 2 from J, leaving 17 bases between them. CDR3 in DNA: TGTGCCAGCAGATTAAGTACCAGCGGAACCTACGAGCAGTACTTC. Translated, it gives CASRLSTSGTYEQYF.

On this clone itself: A much larger clone differs by one base, so this may be a read error. This chain connects TRBV7-2 to TRBJ1-6; TRBD1 aligns across 8 bases. In germline, CDR1 is SGHTA, CDR2 FQGNSA. This CDR3 is built from 13 residues. In nucleotides, the CDR3 is TGTGGCAGCAGCCTGACAGGGGAGTCACCCCTCCACTTT. It specifies CGSSLTGESPLHF.

There are a few counts of this clone. Germline and junction disagree at one end, which may indicate a read error. This chain joins TRBV15 and TRBJ2-6; D remains ambiguous. The CDR3 is made up of 15 amino acids. CDR1 is LNHNV and CDR2 is YYDKDF in the germline V gene (reference sequence). The CDR3 reads CANSRDISGANVLTF. CDR3 in DNA: TGTGCCAACAGCAGAGATATCTCAGGGGCCAACGTCCTGACTTTC.

A few counts support this clone. A much larger clone is a single base away; this may be a read error. This sample includes further DNA sequences coding for the same CDR3. The chain recombines TRBV7-2 with TRBJ1-6, with TRBD1 identical over 8 bases. The CDR3 covers 13 residues. CDR1 and CDR2 (germline): SGHTA, FQGNSA. The chain's CDR3 is CASSLTGESPLHF. The DNA of the CDR3 is TGCGCCAGCAGCCTGACAGGGGAGTCACCCCTCCACTTT.

In its sample, this clone ranks as medium-sized (0.01 to 0.1%). The rearrangement links TRBV7-6 to TRBJ2-7; 8 nucleotides line up with TRBD1. Germline V gives CDR1 SGHVS, CDR2 FNYEAQ. CDR3 length: 15 residues. V was clipped by 5 bases and J by 5 bases; unmatched bases: 11. CDR3 sequence reads: CASSLTGASVHEQYF. The CDR3 DNA is TGTGCCAGCAGCCTGACAGGGGCCTCCGTCCACGAGCAGTACTTC.

This clone is medium-sized by share. The chain joins TRBV5-1 to TRBJ2-1; possible D gene TRBD2, 6 bases. CDR1 is SGHRS, CDR2 YFSETQ, per germline. Trimming took 3 bases from V and 7 from J, leaving 11 bases between them. The CDR3 loop spans 13 amino acids. The CDR3 loop reads CASSSGTANEQFF. Here the CDR3 DNA reads TGCGCCAGCAGCTCCGGGACTGCAAATGAGCAGTTCTTC. Full variable domain (rest looked up from reference TRBV5-1 and TRBJ2-1): KAGVTQTPRYLIKTRGQQVTLSCSPISGHRSVSWYQQTPGQGLQFLFEYFSETQRNKGNFPGRFSGRQFSNSRSEMNVSTLELGDSALYLCASSSGTANEQFFGPGTRLTVL.

In this sample, this clone turned up a few times. The V gene is TRBV7-2, the J gene TRBJ2-7, with 11 bases that match TRBD2. The CDR3 length is 15 residues. Germline V gene data show CDR1 as SGHTA and CDR2 as FQGNSA. V was pared by 6 bases and J by 3 bases, with 7 bases of the junction left unmatched. In nucleotides, the CDR3 is TGTGCCAGCAGGGGGGGACTAGCGGTGGGCTACGAGCAGTACTTC. It specifies CASRGGLAVGYEQYF. Looking up the rest from reference TRBV7-2 and TRBJ2-7 gives the full variable domain: GAGVSQSPSNKVTEKGKDVELRCDPISGHTALYWYRQSLGQGLEFLIYFQGNSAPDKSGLPSDRFSAERTGGSVSTLTIQRTQQEDSAVYLCASRGGLAVGYEQYFGPGTRLTVT.

The chain carries TRBV11-3 and TRBJ2-2; D not certain. This CDR3 has 12 amino acids. Trimming took 0 bases from V and 7 from J, leaving 3 bases between them. CDR1 and CDR2 (germline): SGHNT, YENEEA. For the CDR3, the DNA is TGTGCCAGCAGCTTAGAGGTCGGGGAGCTGTTTTTT. This codes for CASSLEVGELFF. The full variable domain, completed using reference TRBV11-3 and TRBJ2-2, is EAGVVQSPRYKIIEKKQPVAFWCNPISGHNTLYWYLQNLGQGPELLIRYENEEAVDDSQLPKDRFSAERLKGVDSTLKIQPAELGDSAVYLCASSLEVGELFFGEGSRLTVL.